Only one count was recorded for the clone carrying this T cell receptor (beta chain). The data derive from a study of T cell changes during pregnancy in multiple sclerosis. The CDR3 extends over 14 amino acids. Trimming took 5 bases from V and 5 from J; bases not matched to a gene: 7. The V gene's germline CDR1 is SGHVS and CDR2 FQNEAQ. Here immunoSEQ multiplex PCR was the method, and the copy in TCRdb shows in-frame clones only, minus some. The sample lists fewer than 85,000 clones, around nine tenths seen once, with 1.5% to 2% in the top ten. The chain has TRBV7-8 and TRBJ2-7; 9 bases agree with TRBD2. The specimen comprised peripheral blood, sampled in the first trimester of pregnancy. This receptor was identified in a female donor in good health, enrolled as a control in a pregnancy study. DNA for the CDR3: TGTGCCAGCAGCCACTTAGCGGGAGTAAACGAGCAGTACTTC. Protein product: CASSHLAGVNEQYF.